In its sample, the clone carrying this TCR beta chain was seen a few times. The TCR library protocol attached unique molecular identifiers to the individual cDNA molecules. Using its own MiXCR run on the 5' RACE reads, TCRdb lists one record per CDR3 protein. The sample records several thousand distinct CDR3 sequences, 4% to 6% being singletons. This CDR3 has 8 amino acids. From germline, CDR1 is SQVTM and CDR2 ANQGSEA. The V gene lost 7 bases and the J gene lost 8 bases, with 5 bases spanning the gap. These data belong to a study of early T cells in non-severe SARS-CoV-2 infection. Across the study: Sequencing input comprised bulk RNA from unsorted whole blood; chain pairing was not available.

The sample consisted of whole blood. The TCR originated in an adult who was a healthcare worker with PCR-confirmed SARS-CoV-2 infection or an uninfected control (not recorded which). This chain links TRBV29-1 with TRBJ1-2; the D is unclear. The CDR3 protein is CSAMGYTF. CDR3 DNA: TGCAGCGCAATGGGCTACACCTTC.